This T cell receptor beta chain was documented in a study of T cell responses to AZD1222 COVID-19 vaccine. General study findings and limits: Nearly half of the spike-specific TCRs reportedly recognize variant regions that carry no mutations. Females outnumbered males among donors, who were mostly white British; clonal diversity was possibly underestimated. Every sample of the repertoires postdated the peak T cell response.

Second doses that came at about 4 or about 12 weeks were put together. The data were produced by immunoSEQ multiplex PCR, yet TCRdb's version contains in-frame clones alone and is incomplete. The data contain around 190,000 clones, 94% of them seen just once; the ten biggest clones take up 1.6%. A word on this clone: The antigen remains undetermined.

Germline V CDR1 and CDR2: MNHNS, SASEGT. Trimming cost V 2 bases and J 4 bases, with 14 bases left between them. The CDR3 consists of 16 residues. The TCR comes from an adult who received the AZD1222 COVID-19 vaccine. This chain joins TRBV6-1 and TRBJ1-4; D is unresolved. Here the sequenced sample was peripheral blood, taken 28 days after the second AZD1222 dose. The CDR3 coding sequence is TGTGCCAGCAGTGAAACCCCCGAAGGGATTAATGAAAAACTGTTTTTT. As protein: CASSETPEGINEKLFF.